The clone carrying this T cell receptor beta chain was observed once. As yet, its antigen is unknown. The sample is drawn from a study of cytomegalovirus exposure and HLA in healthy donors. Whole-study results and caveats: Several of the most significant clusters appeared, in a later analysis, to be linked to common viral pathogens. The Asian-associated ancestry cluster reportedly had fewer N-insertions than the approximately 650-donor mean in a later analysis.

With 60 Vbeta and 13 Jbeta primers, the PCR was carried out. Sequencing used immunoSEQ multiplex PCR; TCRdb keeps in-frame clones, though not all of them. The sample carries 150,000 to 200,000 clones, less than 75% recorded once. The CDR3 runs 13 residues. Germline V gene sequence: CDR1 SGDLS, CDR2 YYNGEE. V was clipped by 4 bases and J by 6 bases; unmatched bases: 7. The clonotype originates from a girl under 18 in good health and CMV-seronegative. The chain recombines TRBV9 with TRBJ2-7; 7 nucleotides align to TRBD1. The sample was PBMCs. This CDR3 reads CASSPPTGAEQYF. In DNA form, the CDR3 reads TGTGCCAGCAGCCCCCCTACAGGGGCCGAGCAGTACTTC. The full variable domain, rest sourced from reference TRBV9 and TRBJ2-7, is DSGVTQTPKHLITATGQRVTLRCSPRSGDLSVYWYQQSLDQGLQFLIQYYNGEERAKGNILERFSAQQFPDLHSELNLSSLELGDSALYFCASSPPTGAEQYFGPGTRLTVT.